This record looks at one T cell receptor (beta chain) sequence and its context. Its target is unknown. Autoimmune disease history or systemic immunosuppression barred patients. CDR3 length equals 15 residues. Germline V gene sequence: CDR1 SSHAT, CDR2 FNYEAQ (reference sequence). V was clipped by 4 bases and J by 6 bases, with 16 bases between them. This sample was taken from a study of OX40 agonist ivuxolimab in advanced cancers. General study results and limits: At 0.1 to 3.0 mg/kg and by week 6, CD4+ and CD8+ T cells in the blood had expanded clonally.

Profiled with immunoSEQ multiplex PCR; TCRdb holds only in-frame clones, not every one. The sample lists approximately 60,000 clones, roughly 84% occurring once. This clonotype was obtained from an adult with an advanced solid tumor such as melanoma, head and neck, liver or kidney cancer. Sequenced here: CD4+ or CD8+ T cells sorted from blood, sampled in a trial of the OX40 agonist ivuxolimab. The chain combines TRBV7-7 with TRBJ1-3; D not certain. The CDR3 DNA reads TGTGCCAGCAGCTCGGCGGGAGGACTAGAAAACACCATATATTTT. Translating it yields CASSSAGGLENTIYF. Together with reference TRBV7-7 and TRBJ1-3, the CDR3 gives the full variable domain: GAGVSQSPRYKVTKRGQDVTLRCDPISSHATLYWYQQALGQGPEFLTYFNYEAQPDKSGLPSDRFSAERPEGSISTLTIQRTEQRDSAMYRCASSSAGGLENTIYFGEGSWLTVV.